This TCR beta chain is drawn from a study of cytomegalovirus exposure and HLA in healthy donors. Vbeta (60) and Jbeta (13) primers were used in the PCR. Profiled with immunoSEQ multiplex PCR; TCRdb holds only in-frame clones, not every one. In the table there are 150,000 to 200,000 clones, approximately 81% of which are singletons. The sequencing sample was made of PBMCs. This receptor was taken from a woman between 18 and 30 years old in good health and CMV-seropositive.

Here the CDR3 reads CASSPDRGSPLHF. For the CDR3, the DNA is TGTGCCAGCAGTCCCGACAGGGGTTCACCCCTCCACTTT. J is TRBJ1-6 and V is TRBV27; 8 nucleotides line up with TRBD1. The CDR3 loop spans 13 amino acids. Germline V lookup: CDR1 MNHEY, CDR2 SMNVEV (reference sequence). The J segment lost 9 bases and the V segment lost 5 bases, leaving 3 bases of the junction unmatched.